One and the same sample provided the 15 T cell receptor beta chains below, sequenced in a study of siplizumab effects on memory and regulatory T cells. Method: immunoSEQ multiplex PCR; TCRdb's copy keeps in-frame clones and lacks some. The table lists 75,000 to 100,000 clones, 85% to 95% of them singletons. The sequenced material came from non-Treg CD4+ T cells sorted from blood. Every receptor here comes from a human donor in good health.

V usage is TRBV5-1 and J usage is TRBJ2-7; TRBD1 might be the D (6 bases). V was cut by 5 bases and J by 3 bases, with 12 bases left in between. Germline V CDR1 and CDR2: SGHRS, YFSETQ. This CDR3 spans 13 amino acids. CDR3 sequence (DNA): TGCGCCAGCAGTCGGGACATGCACTACGAGCAGTACTTC. Its protein product is CASSRDMHYEQYF.

This clone was picked up one time. This chain connects TRBV19 to TRBJ2-1; D may be TRBD1 (6 bases). Trimming cost V 5 bases and J 8 bases, with 13 bases left between them. CDR1 LNHDA and CDR2 SQIVND come from the germline V gene (reference sequence). The CDR3 totals 13 residues. CDR3 region: CASSQGQADEQFF. Here the CDR3 DNA reads TGTGCCAGTAGTCAGGGGCAGGCAGATGAGCAGTTCTTC.

The chain couples TRBV6-5 to TRBJ1-2; unclear D gene. The germline CDR1 and CDR2 sequences are MNHEY and SVGAGI. V dropped 8 bases and J dropped 2 bases, with 18 bases sitting between them. The CDR3 runs to 15 residues. CDR3 nucleotides: TGTGCCAGCTTGAGTAAAAGGGAAGGAAACTATGGCTACACCTTC. This sequence encodes CASLSKREGNYGYTF.

The chain combines TRBV19 with TRBJ1-2; a weak D match, TRBD1 (6 bases). Germline CDR1 LNHDA, CDR2 SQIVND (reference sequence). This CDR3 is built from 16 residues. Trimming stripped 5 bases from V and 4 bases from J, with 20 bases between. DNA for the CDR3: TGTGCCAGTAGTCCCAACCCACCGACAGGTTCCTATGGCTACACCTTC. Translation: CASSPNPPTGSYGYTF.

The V call is TRBV27, the J call TRBJ1-1; D unclear. The CDR3 runs 16 residues. In germline, CDR1 is MNHEY, CDR2 SMNVEV (reference sequence). V lost 2 bases to trimming and J lost 0 bases, with 13 bases between them. CDR3 protein: CASSLNSGWVNTEAFF. For the CDR3, the DNA is TGTGCCAGCAGTTTAAACTCGGGGTGGGTGAACACTGAAGCTTTCTTT.

The chain has TRBV14 and TRBJ2-3; D not certain. The CDR3 contains 13 residues. CDR1 and CDR2 from the germline V gene are SGHDN and FVKESK. V lost 1 base to trimming and J lost 9 bases, with 11 bases between them. The CDR3 DNA reads TGTGCCAGCAGCCAAGGCCTCCCGCTCACGCAGTATTTT. This encodes CASSQGLPLTQYF.

This clone was observed once. The gene calls are TRBV6-1 and TRBJ2-7; D is unclear. V was pared by 6 bases and J by 6 bases, with 12 bases between. Germline V gene data show CDR1 as MNHNS and CDR2 as SASEGT. CDR3 length: 12 residues. CDR3 in amino acids: CASSVQELEQYF. The CDR3 region has the DNA TGTGCCAGCAGCGTTCAGGAACTCGAGCAGTACTTC.

This chain joins TRBV5-1 and TRBJ1-2; D uncertain. CDR3 length equals 14 residues. With 0 bases removed from V and 0 bases from J, the gap between germline ends came to 6 bases. Germline CDR1 and CDR2: SGHRS and YFSETQ. The CDR3 spells CASSLVVSNYGYTF. The DNA for the CDR3 is TGCGCCAGCAGCTTGGTTGTCTCTAACTATGGCTACACCTTC. The variable domain in full, completed from reference TRBV5-1 and TRBJ1-2, reads KAGVTQTPRYLIKTRGQQVTLSCSPISGHRSVSWYQQTPGQGLQFLFEYFSETQRNKGNFPGRFSGRQFSNSRSEMNVSTLELGDSALYLCASSLVVSNYGYTFGSGTRLTVV.

The rearrangement links TRBV2 to TRBJ2-7; D gene uncertain. The CDR3 is 10 residues long. V was clipped by 6 bases and J by 3 bases, with 3 bases between them. The germline V gene encodes CDR1 SNHLY and CDR2 FYNNEI. The CDR3 nucleotides are TGTGCCAGCAGCAACTACGAGCAGTACTTC. As protein: CASSNYEQYF.

The CDR3 DNA reads as TGCGCCAGCAGTGAGTCCCCAGGGTCCTACGAGCAGTACTTC. It translates to CASSESPGSYEQYF. The V call is TRBV10-1, the J call TRBJ2-7, with D tentatively TRBD1 (5 bases). The CDR3 contains 14 residues. Germline-derived CDR1 and CDR2 are WNHNN and SYGVQD (reference sequence). Trimming shortened V by 0 bases and J by 1 base, and 7 bases separated the two germline ends.

The chain couples TRBV6-1 to TRBJ2-1, with D possibly being TRBD1 (8 bases). Germline V gene data show CDR1 as MNHNS and CDR2 as SASEGT. V was cut by 6 bases and J by 10 bases, with 19 bases left in between. The length of the CDR3 is 14 residues. The CDR3 protein is CASSATGGAHEQFF. The CDR3 DNA follows: TGTGCCAGCAGCGCCACAGGGGGGGCTCACGAGCAGTTCTTC.

This clone came up once. V gene TRBV28 combines with J gene TRBJ2-1, with TRBD2 matching over 9 bases. The CDR3 sequence is 15 residues long. CDR1 is MDHEN, CDR2 SYDVKM, per germline. The J segment lost 3 bases and the V segment lost 8 bases, leaving 8 bases of the junction unmatched. The CDR3 loop is CASLKTLAGYNEQFF. CDR3 coding DNA: TGTGCCAGCTTAAAAACACTAGCGGGCTACAATGAGCAGTTCTTC.

The chain combines TRBV7-8 with TRBJ2-2; D call uncertain. V lost 11 bases and J lost 4, with 14 bases in between. The V gene's germline CDR1 is SGHVS and CDR2 FQNEAQ. This CDR3 spans 13 amino acids. CDR3 coding DNA: TGTGCCGGAAACCCCGGCACCACCGGGGAGCTGTTTTTT. Its translation: CAGNPGTTGELFF.

This chain's CDR3 is CSGEFNYGYTF. The CDR3, as DNA: TGCAGTGGGGAGTTTAACTATGGCTACACCTTC. The chain employs TRBV20-1 and TRBJ1-2; D remains ambiguous. The V end was cut by 7 bases, the J end by 1 base, with 7 bases between. There are 11 residues in the CDR3. Germline V gene lookup returns CDR1 DFQATT and CDR2 SNEGSKA (reference sequence).

The rearrangement links TRBV10-3 to TRBJ2-2, with D maybe TRBD2 (5 bases). CDR3 length: 14 residues. Trimming took off 2 bases at V and 1 base at J, with 5 bases between the two ends. The germline gives CDR1 ENHRY, CDR2 SYGVKD. The CDR3 DNA follows: TGTGCCATCAGTGAGCGGGAGAACACCGGGGAGCTGTTTTTT. Amino acid sequence: CAISERENTGELFF.